The next 8 T cell receptor beta chains were all read from a single sample in a study of immune cell composition in non-small cell lung cancer. Normal lung was taken at the farthest possible site, at least 3 cm from tumour. Data came from immunoSEQ multiplex PCR; TCRdb stores just in-frame clones and leaves some out. Among 4,700 or so clones, around 77% were seen once, and the ten largest hold about 14%. The sequenced sample consisted of non-adjacent lung tissue. All receptors come from a human donor with non-small cell lung cancer.

This CDR3 reads CASRRQGGNYGYTF. The CDR3 DNA follows: TGTGCCAGCAGACGACAGGGTGGGAACTATGGCTACACCTTC. The J gene is TRBJ1-2, the V gene TRBV7-2, with 7 bases matching TRBD1. Trimming removed 6 bases from V and 2 bases from J; junction bases left unmatched: 6. From germline, CDR1 is SGHTA and CDR2 FQGNSA. The CDR3 sequence is 14 residues long.

This clone was seen only a few times. The identical CDR3 is also encoded by other nucleotide sequences in the sample. V usage is TRBV6-1 and J usage is TRBJ1-5, with D maybe TRBD1 (6 bases). The CDR3 totals 13 residues. In germline, CDR1 is MNHNS, CDR2 SASEGT. V dropped 9 bases and J dropped 3 bases, with 12 bases sitting between them. CDR3 in DNA: TGTGCCAGTCGACAGGTGAACAATCAGCCCCAGCATTTT. It translates to CASRQVNNQPQHF.

This chain joins TRBV4-2 and TRBJ2-5, with a tentative D call TRBD2 (6 bases). The length of the CDR3 is 16 residues. The V gene's germline CDR1 is LGHNA and CDR2 YNFKEQ. Trimming pared 1 base from V and 2 bases from J, leaving 14 bases between. The CDR3 loop is CASSQGNQRAQETQYF. CDR3 nucleotides: TGTGCCAGCAGCCAAGGAAACCAGCGGGCTCAAGAGACCCAGTACTTC.

The chain couples TRBV27 to TRBJ2-1; the match to TRBD2 covers 7 bases. The CDR3 has 16 residues. Per germline, CDR1 MNHEY and CDR2 SMNVEV (reference sequence). Germline trimming cut 5 bases from V and 3 bases from J; bases unmatched to any gene: 10. DNA for the CDR3: TGTGCCAGCAGTCAACCGGGACCGGGGGGCTACAATGAGCAGTTCTTC. It encodes CASSQPGPGGYNEQFF.

The sample holds a few counts of this clone. This chain uses TRBV7-6 with TRBJ2-2; 7 bases match TRBD1. J gave up 3 bases and V 6 bases, and 10 bases lay outside the gene matches. The CDR3 loop spans 16 amino acids. The germline gives CDR1 SGHVS, CDR2 FNYEAQ. The CDR3 loop reads CASRPPRDRDTGELFF. The CDR3 region has the DNA TGTGCCAGCAGACCTCCGAGGGACAGAGACACCGGGGAGCTGTTTTTT.

The chain couples TRBV9 to TRBJ2-3, with D unresolved. Germline assignment: CDR1 SGDLS and CDR2 YYNGEE. With 4 bases removed from V and 4 bases from J, the gap between germline ends came to 13 bases. This CDR3 is 14 amino acids long. CDR3 residues: CASSLGPSPDTQYF. The CDR3, as DNA: TGTGCCAGCAGCCTTGGCCCCAGTCCAGATACGCAGTATTTT.

V usage is TRBV6-5 and J usage is TRBJ1-1; D is perhaps TRBD1 (5 bases). Germline CDR1 MNHEY, CDR2 SVGAGI. This CDR3 has 13 residues. V was clipped by 0 bases and J by 7 bases, with 9 bases between them. In nucleotides, the CDR3 is TGTGCCAGCAGTTACTCGGGCGGGGGTGAAGCTTTCTTT. The encoded protein is CASSYSGGGEAFF.

This clone qualifies as large. The chain recombines TRBV6-1 with TRBJ1-4; 7 positions match TRBD1. The CDR3 runs 15 residues. Germline V gene lookup returns CDR1 MNHNS and CDR2 SASEGT. Trimming cost V 8 bases and J 6 bases; bases outside gene matches: 12. The CDR3 DNA reads TGTGCCAGCGGAGGACCGACAGGGAAAGATGAAAAACTGTTTTTT. Translated: CASGGPTGKDEKLFF.